One TCR beta chain is described in this entry. Its target is not known. The data derive from a study of OX40 agonist ivuxolimab in advanced cancers. Findings of the study overall: Normalized T-cell clonal expansion was also low in a subset of nonresponders.

Assay used: immunoSEQ multiplex PCR; TCRdb lists only in-frame clones, some missing. Of 30,000 to 35,000 clones listed, around nine tenths were seen once; the top ten hold 9.1%. This clonotype originated in an adult with an advanced solid tumor such as melanoma, head and neck, liver or kidney cancer. The starting material was CD4+ or CD8+ T cells sorted from blood, obtained in a trial of the OX40 agonist ivuxolimab.

The CDR3: CASSITGLYNEQFF. CDR3 nucleotide sequence: TGTGCCAGTAGTATAACGGGGCTCTACAATGAGCAGTTCTTC. The V gene is TRBV19, the J gene TRBJ2-1, with D perhaps TRBD1 or TRBD2 (5 bases each). The germline gives CDR1 LNHDA, CDR2 SQIVND (reference sequence). V gave up 2 bases and J gave up 3 bases, with 8 bases separating them. The CDR3 contains 14 residues.